These 20 T cell receptor beta chains were sequenced from one sample in a study of OX40 agonist ivuxolimab in advanced cancers. Receptor amplification or capture employed the immunoSEQ multiplex PCR assay. TCRdb mirrors the immuneACCESS table, restricted to in-frame sequences. Some clones are absent from its copies; in checked studies, under half trace to an unresolved V gene, and the reason for the others is unknown. This sample holds about 40,000 clones; 88% were observed only once. 20% to 25% of the sample lies in the top ten. The sequencing here drew on CD4+ or CD8+ T cells sorted from blood, taken in a trial of the OX40 agonist ivuxolimab. All receptors derive from an adult with an advanced solid tumor such as melanoma, head and neck, liver or kidney cancer.

This rearrangement joins TRBV10-3 to TRBJ1-1; possible D gene TRBD1, 6 bases. Trimming shortened V by 9 bases and J by 4 bases, and 12 bases separated the two germline ends. The CDR3 is 12 residues long. CDR1 is ENHRY, CDR2 SYGVKD, per germline. The CDR3 sequence is CAMSRGSTEAFF. CDR3 coding DNA: TGTGCCATGTCTAGGGGGAGCACTGAAGCTTTCTTT.

V gene TRBV11-2 combines with J gene TRBJ2-6; the D is unclear. Trimming left V 5 bases short and J 0 bases short, with 11 bases between. This CDR3 comprises 16 residues. CDR1 and CDR2 (germline): SGHAT, FQNNGV. The CDR3 sequence: CASSQHGYSGANVLTF. The DNA for the CDR3 is TGTGCCAGCAGCCAGCACGGGTACTCTGGGGCCAACGTCCTGACTTTC.

This chain joins TRBV7-9 and TRBJ2-5, with no clear D. V was trimmed by 1 base and J by 3 bases, leaving 6 bases between them. The germline V gene has CDR1 SEHNR and CDR2 FQNEAQ (reference sequence). The length of the CDR3 is 13 residues. The CDR3 bases are TGTGCCAGCAGCTTAGGGACGGAAGAGACCCAGTACTTC. It is translated as CASSLGTEETQYF.

The V gene is TRBV4-1, the J gene TRBJ1-1; a possible D gene is TRBD1 (5 bases). CDR3 length: 14 amino acids. Trimming shortened V by 2 bases and J by 3 bases, and 10 bases separated the two germline ends. Germline V gives CDR1 MGHRA, CDR2 YSYEKL. The CDR3 loop is CASSQRWGYTEAFF. CDR3 bases: TGCGCCAGCAGCCAAAGGTGGGGGTACACTGAAGCTTTCTTT.

The rearrangement uses TRBV29-1 and TRBJ2-2, with 7 bases fitting TRBD2. V shed 2 bases and J 1 base; nucleotides not matched to a gene: 4. The CDR3 has 15 amino acids. Germline V lookup: CDR1 SQVTM, CDR2 ANQGSEA. The CDR3 coding sequence is TGCAGCGTTGAAATTGGCGGGAGGAACACCGGGGAGCTGTTTTTT. Translation gives CSVEIGGRNTGELFF.

The table lists this clone with a few counts. This chain joins TRBV6-1 and TRBJ2-5, with D possibly being TRBD1 (7 bases). V lost 7 bases, J lost 5 bases, and 17 bases lay in between. Germline V gives CDR1 MNHNS, CDR2 SASEGT. The CDR3 spans 14 residues. The CDR3 coding sequence is TGTGCCAGCAAAGGGGGCGGGGAGGTGGAGACCCAGTACTTC. Protein: CASKGGGEVETQYF.

The J gene is TRBJ2-1, the V gene TRBV28; 8 bases align to TRBD1. CDR3 length equals 14 residues. V was clipped by 2 bases and J by 9 bases; unmatched bases: 6. Per germline, CDR1 MDHEN and CDR2 SYDVKM. CDR3 DNA sequence: TGTGCCAGCAGTTTACGGCAGGGGGCCAGTGAGCAGTTCTTC. This encodes CASSLRQGASEQFF.

The J gene is TRBJ2-7, the V gene TRBV7-9; 8 bases fit TRBD1. Looked up from germline, CDR1 is SEHNR and CDR2 is FQNEAQ (reference sequence). The CDR3 is 15 amino acids. J gave up 5 bases and V 3 bases, and 9 bases lay outside the gene matches. In nucleotides, the CDR3 is TGTGCCAGCAGCTTGGTGGGACAGGTCAGCCACGAGCAGTACTTC. It specifies CASSLVGQVSHEQYF.

This rearrangement joins TRBV29-1 to TRBJ2-5, with D possibly TRBD1 on 7 matching bases. Per germline, CDR1 SQVTM and CDR2 ANQGSEA. The CDR3 spans 12 residues. Written as DNA, the CDR3 is TGCAGTGCCAGGGGGGACGCAGGGACCCAGTACTTC. The encoded protein is CSARGDAGTQYF.

This clone was detected once. This chain joins TRBV15 and TRBJ1-3, with D tentatively TRBD1 (5 bases). The CDR3 is 16 residues long. Trimming removed 1 base from V and 4 bases from J, with 14 bases in between. CDR1 LNHNV and CDR2 YYDKDF come from the germline V gene (reference sequence). The DNA of the CDR3 is TGTGCCACCAGCAGAGCGCGGCAGGGATCCGGAAACACCATATATTTT. This translates into CATSRARQGSGNTIYF.

This chain uses TRBV14 with TRBJ2-7, with D hard to call. The CDR3 loop spans 12 amino acids. V lost 8 bases and J 5 bases, leaving 13 bases between the germline ends. Germline V gene lookup returns CDR1 SGHDN and CDR2 FVKESK. The DNA of the CDR3 is TGTGCCAGCGCAGAATGGGGAAACGAGCAGTACTTC. As protein: CASAEWGNEQYF.

The chain employs TRBV9 and TRBJ2-1; D not resolved. Germline CDR1 SGDLS, CDR2 YYNGEE. V shed 3 bases and J shed 10 bases, with 8 bases lying between them. The CDR3 has 11 amino acids. The DNA of the CDR3 is TGTGCCAGCAGCGAGGGCCCCGAGCAGTTCTTC. As protein: CASSEGPEQFF.

This chain joins TRBV4-2 and TRBJ2-1; TRBD1 matches at 10 bases. CDR1 LGHNA and CDR2 YNFKEQ come from the germline V gene. The CDR3 sequence is 16 residues long. V shed 5 bases, J shed 6 bases, and the junction held 10 bases outside the gene matches. The CDR3 nucleotides are TGTGCCAGCAGCGCTACCGGGACAGGGGTCCCCAATGAGCAGTTCTTC. This translates into CASSATGTGVPNEQFF.

The chain is built from TRBV18 and TRBJ2-3; 7 nucleotides align to TRBD1. The CDR3 has 16 amino acids. Germline-derived CDR1 and CDR2 are KGHSH and LQKENI. Losses at the gene ends were 4 bases for V and 4 bases for J; bases not matched to a gene: 11. CDR3 DNA: TGTGCCAGCTCACGACCGGACAGGTATTTGTCAGATACGCAGTATTTT. Translating gives CASSRPDRYLSDTQYF.

The chain combines TRBV7-9 with TRBJ1-4; D possibly corresponds to TRBD1 (6 bases). The germline CDR1 and CDR2 sequences are SEHNR and FQNEAQ (reference sequence). The CDR3 runs to 15 residues. Trimming took 2 bases from V and 5 from J, leaving 12 bases between them. CDR3 sequence (DNA): TGTGCCAGCAGCTTATCGTCGGGGGGCAATGAAAAACTGTTTTTT. It encodes CASSLSSGGNEKLFF. Drawing the rest from reference TRBV7-9 and TRBJ1-4, the complete variable domain is DTGVSQNPRHKITKRGQNVTFRCDPISEHNRLYWYRQTLGQGPEFLTYFQNEAQLEKSRLLSDRFSAERPKGSFSTLEIQRTEQGDSAMYLCASSLSSGGNEKLFFGSGTQLSVL.

This chain connects TRBV5-6 to TRBJ2-1, with 8 nucleotides matching TRBD2. CDR3 length: 14 amino acids. CDR1 SGHDT and CDR2 YYEEEE come from the germline V gene. The V gene end was trimmed by 4 bases and the J gene end by 9 bases; junction bases not matched to a gene: 9. Here the CDR3 reads CASSPGLDRVEQFF. The DNA for the CDR3 is TGTGCCAGCAGCCCGGGACTAGACCGGGTTGAGCAGTTCTTC.

In its sample, this clone was seen once. CDR3 protein: CASRQSSFFYNEQFF. The CDR3 DNA is TGTGCCAGCAGACAGTCTAGTTTTTTCTACAATGAGCAGTTCTTC. This rearrangement joins TRBV27 to TRBJ2-1; D is undetermined. The ends were cut back, 6 bases at V and 3 bases at J, with 15 bases in the middle. CDR3 length: 15 residues. Per the germline V gene, CDR1 is MNHEY and CDR2 is SMNVEV (reference sequence).

This clone was seen a single time. At one of its ends the junction is not consistent with the germline gene, which may arise from a read error. V and J are TRBV7-7 and TRBJ2-5; tentatively, D is TRBD2 (7 bases). This CDR3 has 15 residues. Germline V lookup: CDR1 SSHAT, CDR2 FNYEAQ (reference sequence). The CDR3 region is CASSLEGGFGETQYF. In nucleotides, the CDR3 is TGTGCTAGCAGCTTAGAGGGGGGGTTCGGGGAGACCCAGTACTTC. Supplemented by reference TRBV7-7 and TRBJ2-5, the full variable domain reads GAGVSQSPRYKVTKRGQDVTLRCDPISSHATLYWYQQALGQGPEFLTYFNYEAQPDKSGLPSDRFSAERPEGSISTLTIQRTEQRDSAMYRCASSLEGGFGETQYFGPGTRLLVL.

The genes are TRBV6-1 and TRBJ2-5; a possible D gene is TRBD1 (6 bases). Germline loops: CDR1 MNHNS, CDR2 SASEGT. The CDR3 loop spans 13 amino acids. V gave up 6 bases and J gave up 13 bases, with 21 bases separating them. In DNA form, the CDR3 reads TGTGCCAGCAGCCGCAGGGACACTACTCCAGGGTACTTC. This sequence encodes CASSRRDTTPGYF.

V gene TRBV7-9 combines with J gene TRBJ2-1; D gene ambiguous. The CDR3 consists of 15 residues. The germline V gene encodes CDR1 SEHNR and CDR2 FQNEAQ (reference sequence). The ends were cut back, 1 base at V and 2 bases at J, with 9 bases in the middle. CDR3 residues: CASSLVTIPYNEQFF. The DNA for the CDR3 is TGTGCCAGCAGCTTAGTTACGATTCCCTACAATGAGCAGTTCTTC. Variable domain in full (rest from reference TRBV7-9 and TRBJ2-1): DTGVSQNPRHKITKRGQNVTFRCDPISEHNRLYWYRQTLGQGPEFLTYFQNEAQLEKSRLLSDRFSAERPKGSFSTLEIQRTEQGDSAMYLCASSLVTIPYNEQFFGPGTRLTVL.